The TCR beta chain described here comes from a study of T cell changes during pregnancy in multiple sclerosis. Measured with immunoSEQ multiplex PCR; TCRdb has only the in-frame clones, and not every one. This table holds about 70,000 clones, over 85% found once. The CDR3 has 14 amino acids. Deletions cut 0 bases from V and 7 bases from J, with 12 bases between. CDR1 MNHEY and CDR2 SVGAGI come from the germline V gene. This specimen was peripheral blood, taken in the second trimester of pregnancy. The rearrangement links TRBV6-5 to TRBJ1-2; possible D gene TRBD1, 5 bases. The receptor's source is a female donor in good health, enrolled as a control in a pregnancy study. CDR3 coding DNA: TGTGCCAGCAGTTACTCAACAGGATTTGCTGGCTACACCTTC. This gives the protein CASSYSTGFAGYTF.